This T cell receptor beta chain was recovered during a study of T cells in women clearing cervical HPV infection. Whole-study context: With HLA typing for only a few women, HLA confounding remains possible.

Germline-derived CDR1 and CDR2 are DFQATT and SNEGSKA (reference sequence). With 4 bases clipped from V and 6 bases from J, the junction kept 7 bases outside the gene matches. The CDR3 consists of 15 residues. Sequencing was performed with immunoSEQ multiplex PCR; in TCRdb, only in-frame clones are kept and a portion is missing. The sample holds about 45,000 clones. On this clone itself: The read gets to within 3 residues of the CDR3 end, and the germline J gene fills in the rest.

The rearrangement links TRBV20-1 to TRBJ2-1, with TRBD2 matching over 12 bases. The receptor was isolated from a woman between 18 and 70 years old with a cervical HPV16 infection that either progressed to CIN3+ or cleared (not recorded which). Material: blood buffy coat. The CDR3 sequence is CSATQGTSGSNEQFF. The sequenced CDR3 bases are TGCAGTGCTACTCAAGGGACTAGCGGGTCCAATGAG.